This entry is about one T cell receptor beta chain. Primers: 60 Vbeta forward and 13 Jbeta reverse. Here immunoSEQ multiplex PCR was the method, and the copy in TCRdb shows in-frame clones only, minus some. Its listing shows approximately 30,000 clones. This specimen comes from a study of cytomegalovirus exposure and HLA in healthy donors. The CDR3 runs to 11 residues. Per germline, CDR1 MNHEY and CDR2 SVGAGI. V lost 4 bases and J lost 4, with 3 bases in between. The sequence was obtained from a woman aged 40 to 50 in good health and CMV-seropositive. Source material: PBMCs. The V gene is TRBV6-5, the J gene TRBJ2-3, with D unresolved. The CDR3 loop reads CASSLADTQYF. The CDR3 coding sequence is TGTGCCAGCAGTTTAGCAGATACGCAGTATTTT.